This T cell receptor (beta chain) was recovered during a study of shared clonotypes between healthy human individuals. Study-level results: Sequencing of the sorted subsets was shown by rarefaction to be incomplete despite large depth. With few donors, the genetic and exposure-history diversity represented was limited.

Recent vaccinations or acute infections were absent in the healthy HIV-negative adult donors. Germline CDR1 SGHTA, CDR2 FQGNSA. The V gene end was trimmed by 4 bases and the J gene end by 4 bases; junction bases not matched to a gene: 9. This CDR3 is built from 15 residues. The genomic DNA of each subset was split evenly across several immunoSEQ plates. The table came from immunoSEQ multiplex PCR; TCRdb's copy has only in-frame clones and leaves some out. This sample has hundreds of thousands of clones, with 55% to 85% found just once. As to this clone: Its antigen is not identified.

The sequencing input was memory CD4+ T cells sorted from blood. Subset reported: CD45RA-negative fraction. The chain uses TRBV7-2 and TRBJ2-5; 7 bases are shared with TRBD2. This TCR was recovered from a woman aged 25 to 39 in good health. The CDR3 DNA is TGTGCCAGCAGCTCCCAGGGTGCGGGAGTAGAGACCCAGTACTTC. Amino acid sequence: CASSSQGAGVETQYF.